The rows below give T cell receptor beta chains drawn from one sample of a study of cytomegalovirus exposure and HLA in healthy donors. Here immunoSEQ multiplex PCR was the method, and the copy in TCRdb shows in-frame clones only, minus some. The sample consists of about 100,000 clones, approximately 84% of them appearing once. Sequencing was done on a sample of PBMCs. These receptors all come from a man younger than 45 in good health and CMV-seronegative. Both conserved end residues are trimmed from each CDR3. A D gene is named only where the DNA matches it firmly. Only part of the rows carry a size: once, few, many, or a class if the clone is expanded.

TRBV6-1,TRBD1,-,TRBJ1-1,ASSEWTGENTEAF
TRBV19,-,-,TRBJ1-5,ASSRGQNSNQPQH
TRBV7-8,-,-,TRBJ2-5,ASSLVSGVQETQY
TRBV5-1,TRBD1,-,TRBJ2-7,ASSLGGTDTPEQY
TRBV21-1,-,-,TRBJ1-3,ASSKDRQGSGNTIY
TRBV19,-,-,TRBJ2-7,ASSPVTGSYEQY
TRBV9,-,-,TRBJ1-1,ASSDGKFTEAF
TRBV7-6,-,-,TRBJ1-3,ASSSTADTIY
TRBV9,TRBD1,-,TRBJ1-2,ASSDTTGRGGYT
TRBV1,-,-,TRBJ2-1,TSSQGLAGGHNEQF
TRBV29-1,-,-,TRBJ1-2,SVGPLWGVGYT
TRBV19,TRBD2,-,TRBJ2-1,ASSQSGSPYNEQF
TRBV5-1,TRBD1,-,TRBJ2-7,ASSLSGTGGREQY
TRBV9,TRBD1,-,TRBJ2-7,ASSFRQGSYEQY
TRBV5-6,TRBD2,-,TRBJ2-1,ASSGVGTSGVSSYNEQF
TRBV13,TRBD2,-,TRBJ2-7,ASSLVVAGASYEQY
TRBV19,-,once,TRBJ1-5,ASSIASGGNQPQH
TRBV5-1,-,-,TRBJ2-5,ASSFPQETQY
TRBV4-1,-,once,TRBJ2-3,ASSQDQAPTTDTQY
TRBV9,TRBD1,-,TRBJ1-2,ASSSQGTGEDYGYT
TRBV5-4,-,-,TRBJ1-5,ASSLAPNSNQPQH
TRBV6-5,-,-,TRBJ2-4,ASSYGTYGGNIQY
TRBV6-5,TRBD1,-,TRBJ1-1,ASSIDRGMNTEAF
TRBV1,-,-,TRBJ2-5,TSSPSPSGDQETQY
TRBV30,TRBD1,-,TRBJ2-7,AYRDRFYEQY
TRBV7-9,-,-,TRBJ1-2,ASSLAGGVNGYT
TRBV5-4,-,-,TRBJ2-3,SFGSGDTQY
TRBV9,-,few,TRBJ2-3,ASSVGYTPDTQY
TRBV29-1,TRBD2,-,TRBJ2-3,SASWIAGGSPDTQY
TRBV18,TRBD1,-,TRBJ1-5,ASSPPGTGHQPQH